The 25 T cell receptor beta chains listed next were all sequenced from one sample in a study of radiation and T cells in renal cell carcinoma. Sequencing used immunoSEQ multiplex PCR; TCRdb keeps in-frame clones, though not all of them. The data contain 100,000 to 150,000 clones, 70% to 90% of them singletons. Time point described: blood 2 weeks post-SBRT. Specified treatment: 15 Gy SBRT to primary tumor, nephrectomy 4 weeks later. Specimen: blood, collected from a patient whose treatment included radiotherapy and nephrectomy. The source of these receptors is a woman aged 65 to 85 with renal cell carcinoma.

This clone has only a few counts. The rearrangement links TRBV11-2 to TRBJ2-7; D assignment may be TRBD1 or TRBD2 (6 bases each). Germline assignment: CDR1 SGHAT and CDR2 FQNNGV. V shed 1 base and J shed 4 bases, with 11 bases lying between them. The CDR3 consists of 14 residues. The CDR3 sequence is CASSLGGARYEQYF. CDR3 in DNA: TGTGCCAGCAGCTTAGGGGGGGCGCGGTACGAGCAGTACTTC.

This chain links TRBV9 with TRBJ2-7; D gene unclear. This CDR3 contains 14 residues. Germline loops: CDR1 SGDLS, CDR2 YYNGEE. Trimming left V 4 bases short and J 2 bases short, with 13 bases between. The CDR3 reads CASSTDTGPYEQYF. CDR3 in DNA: TGTGCCAGCAGCACAGACACGGGCCCCTACGAGCAGTACTTC.

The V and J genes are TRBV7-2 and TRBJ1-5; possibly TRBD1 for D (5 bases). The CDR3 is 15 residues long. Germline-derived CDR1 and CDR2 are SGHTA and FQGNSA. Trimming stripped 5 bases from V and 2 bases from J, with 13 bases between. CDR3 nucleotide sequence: TGTGCCAGCAGCCTCCAGGGCCGCGGCAATCAGCCCCAGCATTTT. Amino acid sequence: CASSLQGRGNQPQHF. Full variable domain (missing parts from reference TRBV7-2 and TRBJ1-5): GAGVSQSPSNKVTEKGKDVELRCDPISGHTALYWYRQSLGQGLEFLIYFQGNSAPDKSGLPSDRFSAERTGGSVSTLTIQRTQQEDSAVYLCASSLQGRGNQPQHFGDGTRLSIL.

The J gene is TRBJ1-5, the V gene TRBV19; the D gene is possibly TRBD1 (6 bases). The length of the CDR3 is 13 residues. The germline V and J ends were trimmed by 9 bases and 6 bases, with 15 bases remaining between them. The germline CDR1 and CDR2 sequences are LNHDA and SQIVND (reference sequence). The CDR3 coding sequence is TGTGCCAGCCAAGCGGGGGCGACTCAGCCCCAGCATTTT. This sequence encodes CASQAGATQPQHF.

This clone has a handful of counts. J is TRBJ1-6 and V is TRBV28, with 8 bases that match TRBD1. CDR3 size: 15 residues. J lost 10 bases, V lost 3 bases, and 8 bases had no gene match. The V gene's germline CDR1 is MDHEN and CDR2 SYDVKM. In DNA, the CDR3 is TGTGCCAGCAGTTTTCTACAGGGGGTTGACTCACCCCTCCACTTT. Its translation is CASSFLQGVDSPLHF.

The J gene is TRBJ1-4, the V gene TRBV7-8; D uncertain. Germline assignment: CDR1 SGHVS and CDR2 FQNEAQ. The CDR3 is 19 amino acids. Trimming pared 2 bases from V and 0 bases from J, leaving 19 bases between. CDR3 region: CASSLSRRLIVATNEKLFF. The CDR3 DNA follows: TGTGCCAGCAGCTTATCCCGGCGGCTTATAGTTGCAACTAATGAAAAACTGTTTTTT.

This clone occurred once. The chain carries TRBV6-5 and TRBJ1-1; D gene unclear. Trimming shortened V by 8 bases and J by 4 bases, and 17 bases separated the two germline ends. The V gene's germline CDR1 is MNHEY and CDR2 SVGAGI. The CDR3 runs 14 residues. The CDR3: CASSDLRRTTEAFF. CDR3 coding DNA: TGTGCCAGCTCAGACCTCCGGAGGACCACTGAAGCTTTCTTT.

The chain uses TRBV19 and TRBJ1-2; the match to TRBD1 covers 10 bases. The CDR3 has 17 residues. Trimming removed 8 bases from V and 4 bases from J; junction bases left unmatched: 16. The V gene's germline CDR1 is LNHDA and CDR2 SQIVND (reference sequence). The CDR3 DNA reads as TGTGCCAGTCGAGATACCTCGGGACAGGGGACAGTCTATGGCTACACCTTC. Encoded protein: CASRDTSGQGTVYGYTF. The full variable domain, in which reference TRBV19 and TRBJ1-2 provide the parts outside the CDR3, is DGGITQSPKYLFRKEGQNVTLSCEQNLNHDAMYWYRQDPGQGLRLIYYSQIVNDFQKGDIAEGYSVSREKKESFPLTVTSAQKNPTAFYLCASRDTSGQGTVYGYTFGSGTRLTVV.

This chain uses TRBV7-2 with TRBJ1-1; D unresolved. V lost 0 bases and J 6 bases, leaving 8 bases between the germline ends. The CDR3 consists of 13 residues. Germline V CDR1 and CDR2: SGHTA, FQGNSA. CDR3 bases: TGTGCCAGCAGCTTAGCCGATATCGCTGAAGCTTTCTTT. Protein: CASSLADIAEAFF.

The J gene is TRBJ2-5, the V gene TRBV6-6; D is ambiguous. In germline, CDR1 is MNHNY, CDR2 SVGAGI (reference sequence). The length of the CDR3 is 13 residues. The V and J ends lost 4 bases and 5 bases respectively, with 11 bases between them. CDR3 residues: CASSLTLRETQYF. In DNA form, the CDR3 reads TGTGCCAGCAGTTTGACTCTCCGGGAGACCCAGTACTTC.

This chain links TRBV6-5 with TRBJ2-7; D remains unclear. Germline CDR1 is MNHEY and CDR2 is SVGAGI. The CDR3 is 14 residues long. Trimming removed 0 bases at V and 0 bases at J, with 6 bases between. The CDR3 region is CASSYSGPSYEQYF. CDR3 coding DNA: TGTGCCAGCAGTTACTCGGGCCCCTCCTACGAGCAGTACTTC.

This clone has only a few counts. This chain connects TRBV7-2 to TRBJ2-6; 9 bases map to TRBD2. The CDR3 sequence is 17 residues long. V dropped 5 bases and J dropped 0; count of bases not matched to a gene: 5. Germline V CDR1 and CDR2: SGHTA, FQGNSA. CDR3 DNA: TGTGCCAGCAGCCCACTAGCGGGCAACTCTGGGGCCAACGTCCTGACTTTC. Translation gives CASSPLAGNSGANVLTF.

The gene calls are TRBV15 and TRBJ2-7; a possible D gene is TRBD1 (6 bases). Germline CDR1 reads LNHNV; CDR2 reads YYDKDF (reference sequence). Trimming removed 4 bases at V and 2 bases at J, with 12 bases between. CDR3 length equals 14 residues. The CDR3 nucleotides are TGTGCCACCAGCACAGGGACATTGACCTACGAGCAGTACTTC. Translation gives CATSTGTLTYEQYF.

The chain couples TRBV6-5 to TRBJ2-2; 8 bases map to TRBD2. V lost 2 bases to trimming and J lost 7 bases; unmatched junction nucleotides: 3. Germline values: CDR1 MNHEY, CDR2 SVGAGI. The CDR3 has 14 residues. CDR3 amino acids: CASSYTGRVGELFF. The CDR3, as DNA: TGTGCCAGCAGTTACACCGGGAGGGTCGGGGAGCTGTTTTTT.

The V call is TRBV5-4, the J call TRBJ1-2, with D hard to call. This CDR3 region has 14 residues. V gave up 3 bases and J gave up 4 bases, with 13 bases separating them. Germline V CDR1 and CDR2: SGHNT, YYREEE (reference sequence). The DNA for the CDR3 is TGTGCCAGCAGCTCCGATACAGAGTTCTATGGCTACACCTTC. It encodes CASSSDTEFYGYTF.

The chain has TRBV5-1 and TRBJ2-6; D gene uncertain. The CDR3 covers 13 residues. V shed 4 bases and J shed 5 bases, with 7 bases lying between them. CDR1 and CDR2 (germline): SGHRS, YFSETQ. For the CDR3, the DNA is TGCGCCAGCAGCCCCCTGAGGGCCAACGTCCTGACTTTC. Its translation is CASSPLRANVLTF.

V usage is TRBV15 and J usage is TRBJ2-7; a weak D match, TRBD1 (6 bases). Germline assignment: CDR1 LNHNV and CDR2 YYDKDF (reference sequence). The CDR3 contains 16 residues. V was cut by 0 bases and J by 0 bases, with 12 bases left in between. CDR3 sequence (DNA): TGTGCCACCAGCAGAGAGTGGACAGCCAGCTCCTACGAGCAGTACTTC. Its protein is CATSREWTASSYEQYF.

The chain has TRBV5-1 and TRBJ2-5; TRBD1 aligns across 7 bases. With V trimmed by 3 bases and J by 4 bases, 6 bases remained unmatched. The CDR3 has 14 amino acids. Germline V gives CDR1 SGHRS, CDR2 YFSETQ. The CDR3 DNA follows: TGCGCCAGCAGCTGGGACAGTCGGGGAGAGACCCAGTACTTC. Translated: CASSWDSRGETQYF. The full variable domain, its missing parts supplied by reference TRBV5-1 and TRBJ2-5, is KAGVTQTPRYLIKTRGQQVTLSCSPISGHRSVSWYQQTPGQGLQFLFEYFSETQRNKGNFPGRFSGRQFSNSRSEMNVSTLELGDSALYLCASSWDSRGETQYFGPGTRLLVL.

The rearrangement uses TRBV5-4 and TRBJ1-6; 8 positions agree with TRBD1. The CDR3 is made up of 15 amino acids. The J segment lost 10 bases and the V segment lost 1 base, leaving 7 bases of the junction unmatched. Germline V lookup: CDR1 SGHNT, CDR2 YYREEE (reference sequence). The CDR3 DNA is TGTGCCAGCAGCTTGTCGGGCAGGGGGCAGTCACCCCTCCACTTT. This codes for CASSLSGRGQSPLHF.

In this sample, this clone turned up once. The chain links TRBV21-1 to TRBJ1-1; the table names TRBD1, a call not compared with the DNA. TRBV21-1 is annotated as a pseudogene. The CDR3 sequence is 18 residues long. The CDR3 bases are TGTGCCAGCAGCATCCGGGACAGGGGGCGCAAAGGGAACACTGAAGCTTTCTTT. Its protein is CASSIRDRGRKGNTEAFF.

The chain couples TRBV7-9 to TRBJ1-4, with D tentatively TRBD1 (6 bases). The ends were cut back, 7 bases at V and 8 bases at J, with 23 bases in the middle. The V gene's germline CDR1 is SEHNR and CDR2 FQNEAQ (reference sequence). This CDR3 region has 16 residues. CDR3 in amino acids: CASTPTQVGGREKLFF. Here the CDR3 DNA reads TGTGCCAGCACCCCCACCCAGGTTGGGGGCCGGGAAAAACTGTTTTTT.

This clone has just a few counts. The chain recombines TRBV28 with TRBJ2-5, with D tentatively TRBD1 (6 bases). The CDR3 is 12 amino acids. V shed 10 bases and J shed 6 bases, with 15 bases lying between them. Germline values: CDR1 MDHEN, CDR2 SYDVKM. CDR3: CATTTGLQTQYF. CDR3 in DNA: TGTGCCACAACGACAGGTCTGCAGACCCAGTACTTC.

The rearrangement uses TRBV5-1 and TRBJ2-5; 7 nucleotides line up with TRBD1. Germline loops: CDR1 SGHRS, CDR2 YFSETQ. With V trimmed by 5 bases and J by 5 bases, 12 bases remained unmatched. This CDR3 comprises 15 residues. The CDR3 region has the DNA TGCGCCAGCAGAGAAACAGGCTCGACAGGGGAGACCCAGTACTTC. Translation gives CASRETGSTGETQYF.

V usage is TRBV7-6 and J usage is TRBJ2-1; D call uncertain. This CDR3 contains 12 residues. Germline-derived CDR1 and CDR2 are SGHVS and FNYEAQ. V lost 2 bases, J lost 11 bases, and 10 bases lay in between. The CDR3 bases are TGTGCCAGCAGCTTAACAGACACCAAGCAGTTCTTC. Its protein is CASSLTDTKQFF.

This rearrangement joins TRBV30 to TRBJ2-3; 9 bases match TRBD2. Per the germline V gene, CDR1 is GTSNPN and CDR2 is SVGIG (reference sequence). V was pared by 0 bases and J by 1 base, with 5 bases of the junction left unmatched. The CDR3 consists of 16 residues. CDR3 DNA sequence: TGTGCCTGGAGTGTAGGCGGGGGGGCCGGCACAGATACGCAGTATTTT. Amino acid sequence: CAWSVGGGAGTDTQYF.